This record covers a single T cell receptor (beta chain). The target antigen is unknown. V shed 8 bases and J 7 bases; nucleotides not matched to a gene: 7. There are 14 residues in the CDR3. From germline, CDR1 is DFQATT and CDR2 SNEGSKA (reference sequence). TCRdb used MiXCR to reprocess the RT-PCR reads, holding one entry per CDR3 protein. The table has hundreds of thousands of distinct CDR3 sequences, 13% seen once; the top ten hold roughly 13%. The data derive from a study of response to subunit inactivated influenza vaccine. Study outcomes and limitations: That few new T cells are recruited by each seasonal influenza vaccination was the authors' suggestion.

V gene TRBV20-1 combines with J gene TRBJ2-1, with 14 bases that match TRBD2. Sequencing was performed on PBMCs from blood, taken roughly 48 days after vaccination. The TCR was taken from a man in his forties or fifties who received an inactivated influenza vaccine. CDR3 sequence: CSTGLAGGRNEQFF. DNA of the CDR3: TGCAGTACAGGACTAGCGGGAGGTAGAAATGAGCAGTTCTTC.